The clone carrying this TCR beta chain was seen at least ten times. This record comes from a study of neurological immune-mediated disorders. The CDR3 runs to 14 residues. The V and J ends lost 0 bases and 3 bases respectively, with 8 bases between them. The V gene's germline CDR1 is MNHNS and CDR2 SASEGT. Unsorted libraries used 2 million PBMCs kept at -80 degrees C. TCRdb independently ran MiXCR on the 5' RACE reads; one entry per CDR3 protein. Of about 71,000 distinct CDR3 sequences in the sample, less than 5.5% were seen once. The sample consisted of PBMCs. The sequence derives from a man aged 25-45 years with multiple sclerosis. The rearrangement joins TRBV6-1 to TRBJ1-1; D remains unclear. The CDR3 bases are TGTGCCAGCAGTGAAGCTGGTGGTGACACTGAAGCTTTCTTT. This gives the protein CASSEAGGDTEAFF.